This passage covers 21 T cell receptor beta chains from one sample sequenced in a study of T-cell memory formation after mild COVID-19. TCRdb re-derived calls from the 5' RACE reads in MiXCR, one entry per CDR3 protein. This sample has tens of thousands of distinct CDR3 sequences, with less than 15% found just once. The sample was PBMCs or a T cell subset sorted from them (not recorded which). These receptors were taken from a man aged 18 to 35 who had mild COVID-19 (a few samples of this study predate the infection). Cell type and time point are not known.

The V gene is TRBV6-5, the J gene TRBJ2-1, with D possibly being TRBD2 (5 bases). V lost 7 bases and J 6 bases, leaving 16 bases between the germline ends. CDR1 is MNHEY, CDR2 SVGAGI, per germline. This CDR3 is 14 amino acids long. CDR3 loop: CASTHGRGRNEQFF. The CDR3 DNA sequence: TGTGCCAGCACCCATGGGAGAGGTCGCAATGAGCAGTTCTTC.

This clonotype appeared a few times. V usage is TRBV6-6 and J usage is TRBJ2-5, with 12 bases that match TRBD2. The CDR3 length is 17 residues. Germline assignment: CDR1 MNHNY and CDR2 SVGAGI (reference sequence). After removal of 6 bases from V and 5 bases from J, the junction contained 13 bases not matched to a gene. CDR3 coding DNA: TGTGCCAGCAGCCACGGGCTAGCGGGGGGGCCGGGGGAGACCCAGTACTTC. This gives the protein CASSHGLAGGPGETQYF.

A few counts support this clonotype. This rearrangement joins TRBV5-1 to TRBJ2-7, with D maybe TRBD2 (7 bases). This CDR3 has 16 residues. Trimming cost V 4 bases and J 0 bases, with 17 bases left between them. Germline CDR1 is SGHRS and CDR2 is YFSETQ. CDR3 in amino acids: CASSSYTGTTSYEQYF. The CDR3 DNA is TGCGCCAGCAGCAGTTATACAGGGACTACCTCCTACGAGCAGTACTTC.

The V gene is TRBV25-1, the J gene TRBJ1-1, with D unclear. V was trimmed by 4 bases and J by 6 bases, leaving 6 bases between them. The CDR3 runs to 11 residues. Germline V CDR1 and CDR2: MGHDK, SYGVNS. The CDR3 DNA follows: TGTGCCAGCAGTGCCGACGCTGAAGCTTTCTTT. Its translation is CASSADAEAFF.

CDR3 in DNA: TGTGCCAGCGAGGTGGGGGGAGGGACTGAAGCTTTCTTT. Its translation: CASEVGGGTEAFF. The chain uses TRBV6-5 and TRBJ1-1; a weak D match, TRBD1 (5 bases). The CDR3 loop spans 13 amino acids. The V end was cut by 8 bases, the J end by 5 bases, with 15 bases between. Looked up from germline, CDR1 is MNHEY and CDR2 is SVGAGI.

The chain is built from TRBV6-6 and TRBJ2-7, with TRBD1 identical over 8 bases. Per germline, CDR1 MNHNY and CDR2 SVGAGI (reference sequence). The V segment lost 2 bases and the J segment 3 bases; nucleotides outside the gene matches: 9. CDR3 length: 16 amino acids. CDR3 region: CASSYRWGQDHYEQYF. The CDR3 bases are TGTGCCAGCAGTTACCGGTGGGGACAGGACCACTACGAGCAGTACTTC.

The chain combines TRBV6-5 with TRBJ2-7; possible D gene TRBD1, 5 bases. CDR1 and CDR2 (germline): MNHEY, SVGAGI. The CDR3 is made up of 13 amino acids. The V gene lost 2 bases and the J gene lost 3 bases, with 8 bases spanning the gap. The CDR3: CASSYDTGYEQYF. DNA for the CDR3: TGTGCCAGCAGTTACGACACAGGCTACGAGCAGTACTTC.

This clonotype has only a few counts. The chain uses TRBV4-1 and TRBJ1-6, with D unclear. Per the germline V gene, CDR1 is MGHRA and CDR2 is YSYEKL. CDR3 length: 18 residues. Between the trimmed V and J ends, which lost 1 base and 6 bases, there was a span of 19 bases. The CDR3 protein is CASSQGEGYLISNSPLHF. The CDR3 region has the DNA TGCGCCAGCAGCCAAGGCGAAGGGTATTTGATTAGTAATTCACCCCTCCACTTT.

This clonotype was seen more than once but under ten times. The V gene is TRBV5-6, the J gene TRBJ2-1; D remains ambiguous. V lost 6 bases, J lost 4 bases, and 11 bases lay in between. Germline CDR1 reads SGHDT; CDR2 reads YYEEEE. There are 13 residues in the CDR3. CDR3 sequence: CASNPSSYNEQFF. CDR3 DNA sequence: TGTGCCAGCAACCCAAGCAGTTACAATGAGCAGTTCTTC.

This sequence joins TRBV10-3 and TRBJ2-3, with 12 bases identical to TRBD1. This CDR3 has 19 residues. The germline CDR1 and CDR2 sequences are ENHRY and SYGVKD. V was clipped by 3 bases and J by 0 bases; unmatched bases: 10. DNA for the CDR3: TGTGCCATCAGTGACGACCGGGACAGGGGGCCTAAAAGCACAGATACGCAGTATTTT. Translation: CAISDDRDRGPKSTDTQYF.

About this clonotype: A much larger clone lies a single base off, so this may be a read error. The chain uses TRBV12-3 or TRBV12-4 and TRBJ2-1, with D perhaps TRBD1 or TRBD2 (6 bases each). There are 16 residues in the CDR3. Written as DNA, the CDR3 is TGTGCCAGCAGTTTGGAAGGGGGGCCAACCTACACTGAGCAGTTCTTC. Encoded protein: CASSLEGGPTYTEQFF.

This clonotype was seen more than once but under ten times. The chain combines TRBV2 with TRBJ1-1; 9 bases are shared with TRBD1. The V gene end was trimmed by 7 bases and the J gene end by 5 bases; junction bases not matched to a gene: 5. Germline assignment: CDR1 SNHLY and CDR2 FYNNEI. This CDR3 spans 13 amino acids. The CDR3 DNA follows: TGTGCCAGCAAAACAGGGGGCTTGACTGAAGCTTTCTTT. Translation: CASKTGGLTEAFF. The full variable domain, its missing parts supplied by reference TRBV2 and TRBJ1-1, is EPEVTQTPSHQVTQMGQEVILRCVPISNHLYFYWYRQILGQKVEFLVSFYNNEISEKSEIFDDQFSVERPDGSNFTLKIRSTKLEDSAMYFCASKTGGLTEAFFGQGTRLTVV.

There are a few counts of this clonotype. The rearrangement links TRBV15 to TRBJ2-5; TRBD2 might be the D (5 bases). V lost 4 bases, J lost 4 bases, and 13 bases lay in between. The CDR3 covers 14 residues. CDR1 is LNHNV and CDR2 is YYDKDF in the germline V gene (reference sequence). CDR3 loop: CATSKGRGRETQYF. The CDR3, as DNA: TGTGCCACCAGCAAGGGTCGAGGGAGAGAGACCCAGTACTTC.

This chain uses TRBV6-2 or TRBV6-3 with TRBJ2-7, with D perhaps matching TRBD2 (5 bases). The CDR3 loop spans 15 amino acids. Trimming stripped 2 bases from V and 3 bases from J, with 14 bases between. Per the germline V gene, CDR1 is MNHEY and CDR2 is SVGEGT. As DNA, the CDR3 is TGTGCCAGCAGTTACCGGGCCGGGGTCGACTACGAGCAGTACGTC. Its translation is CASSYRAGVDYEQYV.

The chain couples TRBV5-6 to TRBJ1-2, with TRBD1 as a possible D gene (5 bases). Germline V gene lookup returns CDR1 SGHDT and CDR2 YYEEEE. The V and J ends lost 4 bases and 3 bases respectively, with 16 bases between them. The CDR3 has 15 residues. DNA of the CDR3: TGTGCCAGCAGCAACCCTAACGGGGACGACTATGGCTACACCTTC. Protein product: CASSNPNGDDYGYTF.

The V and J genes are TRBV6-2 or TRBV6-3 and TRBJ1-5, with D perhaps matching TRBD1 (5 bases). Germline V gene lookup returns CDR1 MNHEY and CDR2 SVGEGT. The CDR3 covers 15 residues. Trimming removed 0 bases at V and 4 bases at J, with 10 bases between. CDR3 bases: TGTGCCAGCAGTTACTCGGGACTGATAAATCAGCCCCAGCATTTT. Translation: CASSYSGLINQPQHF.

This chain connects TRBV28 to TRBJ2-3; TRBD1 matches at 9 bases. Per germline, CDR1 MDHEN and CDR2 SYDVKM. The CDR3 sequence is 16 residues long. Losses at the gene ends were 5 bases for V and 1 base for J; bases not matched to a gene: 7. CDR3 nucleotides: TGTGCCAGCAGTCCCGCCGGGACAGGGCGCACAGATACGCAGTATTTT. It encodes CASSPAGTGRTDTQYF.

CDR3 amino acids: CASSPRPQNEKLFF. As DNA, the CDR3 is TGTGCCAGCAGCCCCCGACCTCAGAATGAAAAACTGTTTTTT. V usage is TRBV12-3 or TRBV12-4 and J usage is TRBJ1-4, with D unclear. The CDR3 has 14 residues. Deletions cut 6 bases from V and 5 bases from J, with 13 bases between.

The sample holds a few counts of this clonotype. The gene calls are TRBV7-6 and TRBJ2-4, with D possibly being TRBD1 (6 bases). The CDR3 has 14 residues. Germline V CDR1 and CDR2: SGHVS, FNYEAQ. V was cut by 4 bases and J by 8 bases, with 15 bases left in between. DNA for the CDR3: TGTGCCAGCAGCTCAGGACAAGGGGGTTACATTCAGTACTTC. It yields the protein CASSSGQGGYIQYF.

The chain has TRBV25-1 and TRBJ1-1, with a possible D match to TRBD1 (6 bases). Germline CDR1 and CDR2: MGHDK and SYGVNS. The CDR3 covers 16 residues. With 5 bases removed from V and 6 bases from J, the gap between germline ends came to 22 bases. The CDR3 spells CASSQELAGARAEAFF. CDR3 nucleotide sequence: TGTGCCAGCAGTCAGGAACTAGCGGGGGCAAGGGCTGAAGCTTTCTTT. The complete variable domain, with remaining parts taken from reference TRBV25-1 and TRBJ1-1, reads EADIYQTPRYLVIGTGKKITLECSQTMGHDKMYWYQQDPGMELHLIHYSYGVNSTEKGDLSSESTVSRIRTEHFPLTLESARPSHTSQYLCASSQELAGARAEAFFGQGTRLTVV.

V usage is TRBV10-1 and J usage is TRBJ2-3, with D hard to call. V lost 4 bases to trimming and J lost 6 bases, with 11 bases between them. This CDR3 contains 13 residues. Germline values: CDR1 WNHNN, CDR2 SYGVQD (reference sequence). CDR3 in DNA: TGCGCCAGCAGTGTGCGACCCCGGGATACGCAGTATTTT. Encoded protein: CASSVRPRDTQYF.